The present TCR beta chain was sequenced within a study of blood T cell repertoires in COVID-19. The CDR3 extends over 15 amino acids. Germline lookup yields CDR1 SGHVS and CDR2 FQNEAQ. Deletions cut 5 bases from V and 1 base from J, with 14 bases between. One Seattle source followed patients from active infection through their disease course. The assay was immunoSEQ multiplex PCR, and TCRdb's table has in-frame clones only and misses some. The sample includes 250,000 to 350,000 clones, 88% seen only once; the top ten take roughly 10%. The V and J genes are TRBV7-8 and TRBJ2-5; the D is unclear. The specimen sequenced was peripheral blood. This receptor was taken from a woman in her 30s with COVID-19, enrolled during active disease. The CDR3, as DNA: TGTGCCAGCAGCCGCGCGGTGGATAGCCAAGAGACCCAGTACTTC. The encoded protein is CASSRAVDSQETQYF.